A single sample gave rise to the 13 T cell receptor beta chains below, sequenced in a study of blood T cell repertoires in COVID-19. Some clones are missing from TCRdb's copy, which holds only in-frame ones; the method was immunoSEQ multiplex PCR. The table lists about 140,000 clones, under 90% of them singletons. Sequencing input: peripheral blood. These receptors were obtained from a woman older than 75 in a cohort sampled during active or convalescent COVID-19.

The gene calls are TRBV7-9 and TRBJ1-5; 8 bases agree with TRBD1. CDR1 is SEHNR and CDR2 is FQNEAQ in the germline V gene (reference sequence). The CDR3 has 18 residues. V was pared by 0 bases and J by 0 bases, with 7 bases of the junction left unmatched. The CDR3: CASSLADRARYSNQPQHF. CDR3 DNA sequence: TGTGCCAGCAGCTTAGCGGACAGGGCGAGGTATAGCAATCAGCCCCAGCATTTT.

This clone was observed a single time. This chain connects TRBV19 to TRBJ2-7, with 8 bases aligning to TRBD1. The CDR3 loop spans 17 amino acids. Germline V gene lookup returns CDR1 LNHDA and CDR2 SQIVND (reference sequence). The trim removed 5 bases at V and 4 bases at J, leaving 16 bases unmatched. The CDR3 DNA sequence: TGTGCCAGTAGTCCCGGACAGGGAGGTCCCATACGATACGAGCAGTACTTC. Its translation: CASSPGQGGPIRYEQYF.

The V gene is TRBV6-2 or TRBV6-3, the J gene TRBJ1-5; the D gene is possibly TRBD1 (6 bases). Germline-derived CDR1 and CDR2 are MNHEY and SVGEGT. V was cut by 2 bases and J by 12 bases, with 11 bases left in between. This CDR3 comprises 12 residues. The CDR3 loop reads CASSYADRRQHF. CDR3 nucleotides: TGTGCCAGCAGTTACGCGGACAGACGCCAGCATTTT.

The chain combines TRBV5-4 with TRBJ2-7; 10 nucleotides align to TRBD1. The length of the CDR3 is 15 residues. The J segment lost 6 bases and the V segment lost 4 bases, leaving 10 bases of the junction unmatched. Germline CDR1 is SGHNT and CDR2 is YYREEE (reference sequence). The CDR3 is CASSPGQGGIAEQYF. Here the CDR3 DNA reads TGTGCCAGCAGCCCCGGACAGGGGGGTATTGCCGAGCAGTACTTC.

Only one count was recorded for this clone. This chain links TRBV2 with TRBJ2-7; D not certain. Germline CDR1 and CDR2: SNHLY and FYNNEI. The V end lost 5 bases, the J end lost 1 base, and 6 bases lay between the germline ends. This CDR3 spans 12 amino acids. Written as DNA, the CDR3 is TGTGCCAGCAGTCTTGTTTCCTACGAGCAGTACTTC. Translated: CASSLVSYEQYF.

V gene TRBV19 combines with J gene TRBJ1-4; D gene unclear. CDR3 length: 17 residues. V was trimmed by 6 bases and J by 2 bases, leaving 19 bases between them. Germline V gives CDR1 LNHDA, CDR2 SQIVND (reference sequence). For the CDR3, the DNA is TGTGCCAGTAGCCCCTCGCGGGGAATAGTTACTAATGAAAAACTGTTTTTT. As protein: CASSPSRGIVTNEKLFF. Combining the CDR3 with reference TRBV19 and TRBJ1-4 gives the whole variable domain DGGITQSPKYLFRKEGQNVTLSCEQNLNHDAMYWYRQDPGQGLRLIYYSQIVNDFQKGDIAEGYSVSREKKESFPLTVTSAQKNPTAFYLCASSPSRGIVTNEKLFFGSGTQLSVL.

The sample holds one count of this clone. CDR3 region: CASSPPPGGTKSYTF. The CDR3 DNA reads TGTGCCAGCTCACCACCCCCGGGAGGGACTAAGAGCTACACCTTC. The rearrangement uses TRBV18 and TRBJ1-2; the D gene is possibly TRBD1 (5 bases). Germline V lookup: CDR1 KGHSH, CDR2 LQKENI. V was pared by 0 bases and J by 9 bases, with 17 bases between. The CDR3 consists of 15 residues.

The chain has TRBV5-6 and TRBJ1-2; the match to TRBD1 covers 7 bases. Germline loops: CDR1 SGHDT, CDR2 YYEEEE. This CDR3 spans 14 amino acids. The V gene end was trimmed by 4 bases and the J gene end by 4 bases; junction bases not matched to a gene: 7. DNA for the CDR3: TGTGCCAGCAGCACTCGACAGGGCGTCTATGGCTACACCTTC. Amino acids: CASSTRQGVYGYTF. Full variable domain (outside the CDR3, taken from reference TRBV5-6 and TRBJ1-2): DAGVTQSPTHLIKTRGQQVTLRCSPKSGHDTVSWYQQALGQGPQFIFQYYEEEERQRGNFPDRFSGHQFPNYSSELNVNALLLGDSALYLCASSTRQGVYGYTFGSGTRLTVV.

The chain joins TRBV7-3 to TRBJ1-5; D gene ambiguous. Germline V gene sequence: CDR1 SGHTA, CDR2 FQGTGA. This CDR3 contains 14 residues. CDR3 amino acids: CIPATEHSNQPQHF. The CDR3 DNA sequence: TGTATACCGGCTACAGAGCATAGCAATCAGCCCCAGCATTTT.

As regards this clone: The same CDR3 is also encoded by other DNA sequences in this sample. V gene TRBV7-2 combines with J gene TRBJ2-1; 11 bases align to TRBD2. The CDR3 totals 15 residues. J gave up 3 bases and V 6 bases, and 4 bases lay outside the gene matches. Germline V gives CDR1 SGHTA, CDR2 FQGNSA. In DNA, the CDR3 is TGTGCCAGCAGTCTAGCGGGGGGCTTCTACAATGAGCAGTTCTTC. It translates to CASSLAGGFYNEQFF.

The chain combines TRBV2 with TRBJ1-5; D is possibly TRBD1 (5 bases). V lost 4 bases, J lost 0 bases, and 7 bases lay in between. CDR1 and CDR2 from the germline V gene are SNHLY and FYNNEI. The CDR3 is made up of 14 amino acids. This CDR3 reads CASSGQTSNQPQHF. CDR3 sequence (DNA): TGTGCCAGCAGTGGACAGACTAGCAATCAGCCCCAGCATTTT.

V gene TRBV2 combines with J gene TRBJ1-4, with D possibly being TRBD1 (6 bases). Germline values: CDR1 SNHLY, CDR2 FYNNEI. V was pared by 4 bases and J by 1 base, with 10 bases between. This CDR3 comprises 15 residues. CDR3 nucleotide sequence: TGTGCCAGCAGTGGCCCGACAGGAACTAATGAAAAACTGTTTTTT. Amino acid sequence: CASSGPTGTNEKLFF.

This rearrangement joins TRBV6-6 to TRBJ1-5; no clear D gene. V shed 7 bases and J shed 5 bases, with 9 bases lying between them. The germline V gene has CDR1 MNHNY and CDR2 SVGAGI (reference sequence). The CDR3 totals 12 residues. The DNA of the CDR3 is TGTGCCAGCAAGAGGAACGATCAGCCCCAGCATTTT. Its translation: CASKRNDQPQHF.